This passage covers 26 T cell receptor beta chains from one sample sequenced in a study of blood T cell repertoires in COVID-19. Assay used: immunoSEQ multiplex PCR; TCRdb lists only in-frame clones, some missing. Of about 160,000 clones detected, more than 80% appear once; the ten largest clones hold under 2.5%. Sequenced material: peripheral blood. The receptor source for this set is a man aged 65 to 79 with acute or convalescent COVID-19.

This chain joins TRBV6-5 and TRBJ1-2, with 9 bases matching TRBD1. Per the germline V gene, CDR1 is MNHEY and CDR2 is SVGAGI. The length of the CDR3 is 13 residues. V was pared by 6 bases and J by 7 bases, with 6 bases of the junction left unmatched. CDR3 nucleotides: TGTGCCAGCAGGCGGACAGGGGATTCTGGCTACACCTTC. Amino acids: CASRRTGDSGYTF.

This clone was observed once. The V call is TRBV6-1, the J call TRBJ2-7; the D gene is possibly TRBD2 (6 bases). CDR3 length: 13 amino acids. V was cut by 1 base and J by 2 bases, with 6 bases left in between. Looked up from germline, CDR1 is MNHNS and CDR2 is SASEGT. The CDR3 DNA reads TGTGCCAGCAGTGAAGGACTAGCCTACGAGCAGTACTTC. Its protein is CASSEGLAYEQYF.

This rearrangement joins TRBV6-5 to TRBJ2-7, with D possibly matching TRBD2 (5 bases). The CDR3 contains 14 residues. Germline CDR1 is MNHEY and CDR2 is SVGAGI. V lost 5 bases to trimming and J lost 3 bases, with 14 bases between them. CDR3 coding DNA: TGTGCCAGCAGTACCCGGACTGGAGACTACGAGCAGTACTTC. Translating it yields CASSTRTGDYEQYF.

CDR3 nucleotide sequence: TGTGCCACCAATTCGGGACAGGGCTACAATGAGCAGTTCTTC. Translation gives CATNSGQGYNEQFF. J is TRBJ2-1 and V is TRBV24-1; 9 bases match TRBD1. Germline trimming cut 8 bases from V and 3 bases from J; bases unmatched to any gene: 4. Germline V gene sequence: CDR1 KGHDR, CDR2 SFDVKD. CDR3 length equals 14 residues.

The rearrangement uses TRBV4-1 and TRBJ2-7, with 9 bases lining up with TRBD2. This CDR3 contains 16 residues. V shed 4 bases and J 2 bases; nucleotides not matched to a gene: 9. Per the germline V gene, CDR1 is MGHRA and CDR2 is YSYEKL. The CDR3 loop is CASSRAAGLAAYEQYF. CDR3 nucleotide sequence: TGCGCCAGCAGCCGAGCCGCGGGACTAGCCGCCTACGAGCAGTACTTC.

V gene TRBV7-9 combines with J gene TRBJ2-5; 10 bases fit TRBD2. The CDR3 sequence is 14 residues long. V lost 5 bases to trimming and J lost 4 bases; unmatched junction nucleotides: 4. In germline, CDR1 is SEHNR, CDR2 FQNEAQ (reference sequence). CDR3 sequence reads: CASSRVAGGETQYF. DNA of the CDR3: TGTGCCAGCAGCCGGGTAGCGGGAGGAGAGACCCAGTACTTC.

V is TRBV2 and J is TRBJ1-5; 8 bases fit TRBD1. This CDR3 contains 13 residues. Germline CDR1 and CDR2: SNHLY and FYNNEI. Trimming took 10 bases from V and 5 from J; bases not matched to a gene: 7. CDR3 nucleotide sequence: TGTGCCACCAGGTCACAGGGGGATCAGCCCCAGCATTTT. As protein: CATRSQGDQPQHF.

The rearrangement joins TRBV28 to TRBJ2-7, with D perhaps TRBD2 (6 bases). Germline V lookup: CDR1 MDHEN, CDR2 SYDVKM. The CDR3 is made up of 14 amino acids. Trimming cost V 6 bases and J 6 bases, with 18 bases left between them. DNA of the CDR3: TGTGCCAGCAGCTCCGGGACTCCACTCTCCGAGCAGTACTTC. Its protein is CASSSGTPLSEQYF.

Worth noting for this clone: The identical CDR3 is also encoded by other nucleotide sequences in the sample. This chain uses TRBV5-8 with TRBJ1-1, with no clear D. The germline gives CDR1 SGHTS, CDR2 YDEGEE. The CDR3 covers 15 residues. The V gene lost 0 bases and the J gene lost 0 bases, with 9 bases spanning the gap. The CDR3 is CASSLGAGVNTEAFF. CDR3 coding DNA: TGTGCCAGCAGCTTGGGGGCGGGAGTGAACACTGAAGCTTTCTTT.

The chain recombines TRBV5-6 with TRBJ2-7; D might be TRBD1 (9 bases). Germline CDR1 reads SGHDT; CDR2 reads YYEEEE. The ends were cut back, 1 base at V and 4 bases at J, with 24 bases in the middle. This CDR3 is 18 amino acids long. DNA for the CDR3: TGTGCCAGCAGCTTGAAACGGGCGGGGGGACAGGGTGGATACGAGCAGTACTTC. It is translated as CASSLKRAGGQGGYEQYF.

The rearrangement joins TRBV28 to TRBJ2-4; 9 bases map to TRBD1. CDR1 and CDR2 (germline): MDHEN, SYDVKM. Trimming removed 6 bases from V and 1 base from J; junction bases left unmatched: 7. This CDR3 spans 16 amino acids. CDR3 amino acids: CASRQTGGAAKNIQYF. In DNA, the CDR3 is TGTGCCAGCAGACAAACAGGGGGCGCCGCCAAAAACATTCAGTACTTC. The variable domain in full, with the rest retrieved from reference TRBV28 and TRBJ2-4, is DVKVTQSSRYLVKRTGEKVFLECVQDMDHENMFWYRQDPGLGLRLIYFSYDVKMKEKGDIPEGYSVSREKKERFSLILESASTNQTSMYLCASRQTGGAAKNIQYFGAGTRLSVL.

The V and J genes are TRBV5-1 and TRBJ1-5; D gene uncertain. The V and J ends lost 2 bases and 0 bases respectively, with 9 bases between them. This CDR3 has 15 residues. Germline CDR1 is SGHRS and CDR2 is YFSETQ. The CDR3 coding sequence is TGCGCCAGCAGCTTCCGGAGCGATAGCAATCAGCCCCAGCATTTT. This sequence encodes CASSFRSDSNQPQHF.

This chain uses TRBV7-8 with TRBJ2-5; TRBD1 agrees at 7 bases. The V gene's germline CDR1 is SGHVS and CDR2 FQNEAQ. The length of the CDR3 is 15 residues. Losses at the gene ends were 0 bases for V and 1 base for J; bases not matched to a gene: 2. The DNA for the CDR3 is TGTGCCAGCAGCTTAGCGGGGACAGCCCAAGAGACCCAGTACTTC. This translates into CASSLAGTAQETQYF.

There are a few counts of this clone. V gene TRBV5-4 combines with J gene TRBJ1-2, with D possibly matching TRBD1 (6 bases). Per the germline V gene, CDR1 is SGHNT and CDR2 is YYREEE (reference sequence). V shed 9 bases and J shed 4 bases, with 13 bases lying between them. The CDR3 totals 12 residues. Here the CDR3 reads CAMTRDTYGYTF. CDR3 DNA: TGTGCCATGACCAGGGACACCTATGGCTACACCTTC.

This clone was seen a handful of times. The chain has TRBV9 and TRBJ1-2; D remains ambiguous. CDR3 length equals 15 residues. V lost 1 base and J 2 bases, leaving 12 bases between the germline ends. The germline gives CDR1 SGDLS, CDR2 YYNGEE. In DNA, the CDR3 is TGTGCCAGCAGCGTATCCAGGACTGACAACTATGGCTACACCTTC. Its translation is CASSVSRTDNYGYTF.

In its sample, this clone was seen once. The chain combines TRBV19 with TRBJ2-3; 9 nucleotides match TRBD2. From germline, CDR1 is LNHDA and CDR2 SQIVND (reference sequence). This CDR3 has 14 amino acids. With V trimmed by 1 base and J by 5 bases, 1 base remained unmatched. CDR3 DNA sequence: TGTGCCAGTAGTATAGGCGGGGGGGGAGATACGCAGTATTTT. Amino acids: CASSIGGGGDTQYF.

In its sample, this clone was seen once. V gene TRBV7-2 combines with J gene TRBJ2-1; TRBD2 matches at 7 bases. The CDR3 loop spans 16 amino acids. CDR1 and CDR2 (germline): SGHTA, FQGNSA. The trim removed 6 bases at V and 9 bases at J, leaving 17 bases unmatched. The CDR3 DNA sequence: TGTGCCAGCAGTTCCGGCGGGAGCGTCAGATTGGGTGAGCAGTTCTTC. Translating it yields CASSSGGSVRLGEQFF.

This chain links TRBV2 with TRBJ1-1, with a weak D call TRBD1 (6 bases). The CDR3 totals 14 residues. The V end lost 5 bases, the J end lost 4 bases, and 14 bases lay between the germline ends. Germline loops: CDR1 SNHLY, CDR2 FYNNEI. The CDR3 nucleotides are TGTGCCAGCAGTAAAGACAGGTTTTCCACTGAAGCTTTCTTT. Amino acids: CASSKDRFSTEAFF.

The chain joins TRBV18 to TRBJ2-1; 11 positions agree with TRBD2. With V trimmed by 2 bases and J by 10 bases, 7 bases remained unmatched. This CDR3 is built from 15 residues. Germline V gene lookup returns CDR1 KGHSH and CDR2 LQKENI. The DNA of the CDR3 is TGTGCCAGCTCACCAGGGCTAGCGGGAGGAGACGAGCAGTTCTTC. Protein sequence: CASSPGLAGGDEQFF.

The CDR3 nucleotides read TGTGCCAGCTACCCAGCGGACACCATATATTTT. Translation gives CASYPADTIYF. This chain connects TRBV27 to TRBJ1-3; no firm D call. V was pared by 8 bases and J by 8 bases, with 10 bases between. Germline V gene data show CDR1 as MNHEY and CDR2 as SMNVEV (reference sequence). The length of the CDR3 is 11 residues.

The chain joins TRBV7-3 to TRBJ2-2, with 12 nucleotides matching TRBD1. In germline, CDR1 is SGHTA, CDR2 FQGTGA. The CDR3 has 19 amino acids. The ends lost 5 bases at V and 3 bases at J; junction bases unmatched: 13. CDR3 in amino acids: CASSPGTGGSLADTGELFF. In nucleotides, the CDR3 is TGTGCCAGCAGCCCTGGGACAGGGGGCAGTCTAGCGGACACCGGGGAGCTGTTTTTT.

The V call is TRBV7-2, the J call TRBJ1-2; 7 bases align to TRBD1. The junction had 8 bases not matched to a gene; V was cut back by 5 bases and J by 11 bases. Germline CDR1 and CDR2: SGHTA and FQGNSA. The CDR3 runs to 12 residues. CDR3 protein: CASSPPTGWYTF. As DNA, the CDR3 is TGTGCCAGCAGCCCCCCGACAGGGTGGTACACCTTC.

This rearrangement joins TRBV19 to TRBJ2-1; the match to TRBD1 covers 12 bases. J gave up 8 bases and V 5 bases, and 10 bases lay outside the gene matches. This CDR3 is 16 amino acids long. Germline-derived CDR1 and CDR2 are LNHDA and SQIVND (reference sequence). The CDR3: CASSVVGTGGLYEQFF. In DNA form, the CDR3 reads TGTGCCAGTAGTGTGGTGGGGACAGGGGGCTTGTATGAGCAGTTCTTC.

The rearrangement joins TRBV2 to TRBJ2-3; the D gene is possibly TRBD2 (5 bases). The ends were cut back, 3 bases at V and 0 bases at J, with 13 bases in the middle. Looked up from germline, CDR1 is SNHLY and CDR2 is FYNNEI. This CDR3 comprises 16 residues. This CDR3 is CASSDPLAISTDTQYF. CDR3 coding DNA: TGTGCCAGCAGTGACCCCTTAGCGATTAGCACAGATACGCAGTATTTT. Supplemented by reference TRBV2 and TRBJ2-3, the full variable domain reads EPEVTQTPSHQVTQMGQEVILRCVPISNHLYFYWYRQILGQKVEFLVSFYNNEISEKSEIFDDQFSVERPDGSNFTLKIRSTKLEDSAMYFCASSDPLAISTDTQYFGPGTRLTVL.

This rearrangement joins TRBV7-6 to TRBJ1-1, with unresolved D. V was clipped by 1 base and J by 2 bases, with 8 bases between them. There are 14 residues in the CDR3. Germline CDR1 and CDR2: SGHVS and FNYEAQ. DNA of the CDR3: TGTGCCAGCAGCTTAGGAGGCAGCAACACTGAAGCTTTCTTT. Translation gives CASSLGGSNTEAFF. The full variable domain, its missing parts supplied by reference TRBV7-6 and TRBJ1-1, is GAGVSQSPRYKVTKRGQDVALRCDPISGHVSLYWYRQALGQGPEFLTYFNYEAQQDKSGLPNDRFSAERPEGSISTLTIQRTEQRDSAMYRCASSLGGSNTEAFFGQGTRLTVV.

The rearrangement joins TRBV27 to TRBJ1-4; the D gene is possibly TRBD1 (6 bases). V was clipped by 8 bases and J by 4 bases, with 17 bases between them. This CDR3 comprises 15 residues. CDR1 and CDR2 from the germline V gene are MNHEY and SMNVEV (reference sequence). This CDR3 reads CASGLPGQFNEKLFF. The CDR3, as DNA: TGTGCCAGCGGCCTCCCCGGACAGTTTAATGAAAAACTGTTTTTT.